A selection of T cell receptor beta chains follows, all from one sample in a study of response to subunit inactivated influenza vaccine. MiXCR was run by TCRdb on the RT-PCR reads, yielding one entry per CDR3 protein. The table includes approximately 530,000 distinct CDR3 sequences, 7.2% detected once. The source was PBMCs from blood, collected roughly 24 months after vaccination. The source is a man in his fifties or sixties who received an inactivated influenza vaccine. The CDR3 runs from the conserved cysteine through the conserved F or W. A D gene is named only where the DNA matches it firmly. Some rows mark clone size as missing; the rest say once, few, many or name a class of expanded clone.

d_gene,j_gene,v_gene,len,abundance,CDR3aa,CDR3nt
.,TRBJ2-7,TRBV30,14,many,CAWSVGVGAWEQYF,TGTGCCTGGAGTGTAGGTGTGGGGGCCTGGGAGCAGTACTTC
TRBD2,TRBJ2-1,TRBV4-3,16,many,CASSQGATSGVNEQFF,TGCGCCAGCAGCCAAGGGGCTACTAGCGGCGTCAATGAGCAGTTCTTC
.,TRBJ2-4,TRBV28,13,many,CASSPSRANIQYF,TGTGCCAGCAGTCCCTCGAGGGCTAACATTCAGTACTTC
.,TRBJ1-3,TRBV5-1,13,many,CASSLDSGNTIYF,TGCGCCAGCAGCTTGGATTCTGGAAACACCATATATTTT
.,TRBJ1-1,TRBV11-2,15,few,CASSLEGQMNTEAFF,TGTGCCAGCAGCTTAGAGGGGCAGATGAACACTGAAGCTTTCTTT
.,TRBJ2-2,TRBV4-2,15,many,CASSQNGGNTGELFF,TGTGCCAGCAGCCAAAATGGGGGGAACACCGGGGAGCTGTTTTTT
.,TRBJ2-3,TRBV12-3/TRBV12-4,14,many,CASTPWMGPDTQYF,TGTGCCAGCACACCGTGGATGGGGCCAGATACGCAGTATTTT
TRBD2,TRBJ2-7,TRBV7-9,17,many,CASSSPGLAGVVYEQYF,TGTGCCAGCAGCTCGCCGGGACTAGCGGGAGTAGTCTACGAGCAGTACTTC
TRBD1,TRBJ2-5,TRBV6-5,15,many,CASSSPGQGLETQYF,TGTGCCAGCAGTTCGCCGGGACAGGGGCTGGAGACCCAGTACTTC
.,TRBJ1-4,TRBV18,14,once,CASSPAQLGEKLFF,TGTGCCAGCTCACCGGCCCAACTGGGGGAAAAACTGTTTTTT
.,TRBJ1-4,TRBV4-3,15,few,CASSQAREINEKLFF,TGCGCCAGCAGCCAAGCCAGGGAAATTAATGAAAAACTGTTTTTT
.,TRBJ1-2,TRBV12-3/TRBV12-4,14,few,CASSPTDRGYGYTF,TGTGCCAGCAGCCCTACTGATCGGGGCTATGGCTACACCTTC
.,TRBJ1-4,TRBV4-3,18,.,CASSQDRPAGTTNEKLFF,TGCGCCAGCAGCCAAGATAGGCCGGCAGGCACAACTAATGAAAAACTGTTTTTT
TRBD2,TRBJ2-2,TRBV27,16,few,CASSSVAGAGTGELFF,TGTGCCAGCAGTTCGGTAGCGGGGGCGGGCACCGGGGAGCTGTTTTTT